This T cell receptor beta chain was profiled in a study of a mutant IDH1 vaccine in newly diagnosed glioma. Across the study: Antecedent treatment encompassed radiotherapy, temozolomide, or their combination; the majority received both.

The study, taken as a whole, reports: Pseudoprogression appeared unlinked to shifts in leading peripheral T cell clonotypes.

Germline V CDR1 and CDR2: MDHEN, SYDVKM. After removal of 3 bases from V and 4 bases from J, the junction contained 8 bases not matched to a gene. The CDR3 runs to 16 residues. Time point in this sample: baseline, week 1 (first vaccination visit). As to treatment: pre-vaccination baseline after standard-of-care therapy. There were new WHO grade 3 or 4 astrocytomas in the donors, and these were IDH1-mutant and ATRX-lost. The sample holds one count of this clone. Its matching antigen is unknown. The protocol was immunoSEQ multiplex PCR, while the TCRdb copy is restricted to in-frame clones and leaves out a portion. The sample consists of 98,000 or so clones, about 90% of them appearing once.

The sequencing here drew on PBMCs, taken from a glioma patient treated with radiotherapy, temozolomide or both. The chain is built from TRBV28 and TRBJ2-7; the match to TRBD2 covers 11 bases. The TCR sequence derives from a woman aged 45-65 years with glioma. CDR3 nucleotide sequence: TGTGCCAGCAGTTTCCTCTCTAGCGGGAGGCCGTACGAGCAGTACTTC. It codes for CASSFLSSGRPYEQYF.